This T cell receptor beta chain was obtained from a study of T-cell reconstitution after alpha-beta-depleted transplantation in children (dated by TCRdb to about 2016). About the investigation overall: Using TCR repertoire profiling, the study quantitatively followed how T-cell immune reconstitution unfolded in children after TCRalphabeta/CD19-depleted allogeneic hematopoietic cell transplantation.

This clonotype was counted a few times. Its antigen specificity is not known. There are no base qualities to consult, and no much larger clone falls within one base. CDR1 and CDR2 were assigned from the germline V gene as SNHLY and FYNNEI. The CDR3, cysteine through phenylalanine, is 15 amino acids long. Here the CDR3 DNA is all that survives: 45 bases in frame from base 1. Trimming takes 6 bases off V and 4 bases off J; junction bases not matched to a gene: 9. Libraries came from PCR. The sequencer listed for this sample is Illumina HiSeq 2500. TCR library preparation used molecular barcoding, with unique molecular identifiers applied to normalize quantification of the TCRbeta repertoire. The raw public reads went through TCRdb reprocessing: fastp at Q25, MiXCR clone calling, in-frame beta chains kept. CDR3 protein sequences are deduplicated, and each keeps its most common genes and DNA. Recorded for this sample are around 78,000 distinct CDR3 sequences; around 7.9% of them occurred a single time. The top ten constitute less than 3% of the sample.

The specimen comprised PBMCs from the stem cell graft donor, sampled from the stem cell graft. Here the chain combines TRBV2 and TRBJ2-5, and 9 junction bases match TRBD1. This TCR derives from a human donor who donated a stem cell graft to a child with acute lymphoblastic leukemia. The nucleotide sequence reads as follows: TGTGCCAGCAGGGCCCCGGGACAGGGACGAGAGACCCAGTACTTC. Translation gives CASRAPGQGRETQYF. Outside the CDR3, residues come from the reference TRBV2 and TRBJ2-5 proteins, so the full variable domain is: EPEVTQTPSHQVTQMGQEVILRCVPISNHLYFYWYRQILGQKVEFLVSFYNNEISEKSEIFDDQFSVERPDGSNFTLKIRSTKLEDSAMYFCASRAPGQGRETQYFGPGTRLLVL.